This TCR beta chain was captured in a study of blood T cell repertoires in COVID-19. Germline CDR1 reads SNHLY; CDR2 reads FYNNEI. The CDR3 is 14 residues long. V lost 6 bases to trimming and J lost 1 base; unmatched junction nucleotides: 3. Only in-frame clones appear in the TCRdb table, and some are missing; sequencing was by immunoSEQ multiplex PCR. The sample lists fewer than 200,000 clones, about 78% seen once, with around a sixth in the top ten. This TCR was sampled from a woman aged 45-59 years who had recovered from COVID-19. The sequencing sample was made of PBMCs or T cells enriched from blood (not recorded which). The V gene is TRBV2, the J gene TRBJ1-1, with TRBD1 matching 9 bases. The CDR3 loop reads CASSLQGANTEAFF. CDR3 DNA: TGTGCCAGCAGCCTACAGGGGGCGAACACTGAAGCTTTCTTT.